The 17 T cell receptor beta chains below were found in one sample sequenced in a study of early T cells in non-severe SARS-CoV-2 infection. TCRdb re-derived calls from the 5' RACE reads in MiXCR, one entry per CDR3 protein. The sample yields 75,000 to 90,000 distinct CDR3 sequences, more than 10% seen once. The sample consisted of whole blood. These receptors were collected from an adult who was a healthcare worker with PCR-confirmed SARS-CoV-2 infection or an uninfected control (not recorded which).

With regard to this clonotype: A much larger clone sits a single nucleotide away, making a read error possible. The chain employs TRBV6-6 and TRBJ2-1; D gene uncertain. The CDR3 runs to 16 residues. V was cut by 6 bases and J by 0 bases, with 15 bases left in between. Germline assignment: CDR1 MNHNY and CDR2 SVGAGI (reference sequence). In DNA form, the CDR3 reads TGTGCCAGCAGCCGCCCCACAGACCACTCCTACAATGAGCAGTTCTTC. Protein: CASSRPTDHSYNEQFF.

This clonotype has only a few counts. This sequence joins TRBV12-3 or TRBV12-4 and TRBJ2-2; D unclear. V lost 6 bases, J lost 6 bases, and 11 bases lay in between. CDR3 length equals 13 residues. The CDR3 protein is CASSKRVAGELFF. The CDR3 DNA reads TGTGCCAGCAGCAAAAGGGTTGCCGGGGAGCTGTTTTTT.

The chain recombines TRBV7-2 with TRBJ1-2, with no clear D. The CDR3 extends over 13 amino acids. From germline, CDR1 is SGHTA and CDR2 FQGNSA. The ends were cut back, 1 base at V and 3 bases at J, with 6 bases in the middle. CDR3 sequence reads: CASSLDVDYGYTF. The CDR3 DNA sequence: TGTGCCAGCAGCTTAGACGTTGACTATGGCTACACCTTC.

This clonotype was seen at least ten times. V is TRBV5-1 and J is TRBJ2-7, with TRBD1 identical over 9 bases. The germline CDR1 and CDR2 sequences are SGHRS and YFSETQ. The CDR3 spans 16 residues. J was trimmed by 6 bases and V by 0 bases; bases with no gene match: 10. The DNA for the CDR3 is TGCGCCAGCAGCTTGGCGACAGGGGGGAACCGGGGCGAGCAGTACTTC. This encodes CASSLATGGNRGEQYF.

V gene TRBV2 combines with J gene TRBJ1-1; D is uncertain. Germline V gene data show CDR1 as SNHLY and CDR2 as FYNNEI. With 3 bases removed from V and 8 bases from J, the gap between germline ends came to 19 bases. This CDR3 has 15 amino acids. CDR3 region: CASSDVGRRVMEAFF. CDR3 nucleotides: TGTGCCAGCAGTGACGTGGGAAGGAGGGTCATGGAAGCTTTCTTT.

The genes are TRBV12-3 or TRBV12-4 and TRBJ2-1, with 7 positions matching TRBD2. Trimming cost V 5 bases and J 1 base; bases outside gene matches: 5. CDR3 length: 15 amino acids. The CDR3 DNA reads as TGTGCCAGCAGTATCGGGGAGGGTTCCTACAATGAGCAGTTCTTC. It codes for CASSIGEGSYNEQFF.

About this clonotype itself: A much larger clone lies one base from this, so it may be a read error. CDR3 sequence: CASSYKRQKPDTQYF. The CDR3 DNA sequence: TGTGCCAGCAGTTATAAGAGACAGAAGCCAGATACGCAGTATTTT. The V call is TRBV6-5, the J call TRBJ2-3, with a weak D call TRBD1 (5 bases). Trimming removed 3 bases from V and 4 bases from J, with 14 bases in between. CDR3 length: 15 amino acids. Germline V gives CDR1 MNHEY, CDR2 SVGAGI.

A few counts support this clonotype. The chain recombines TRBV5-1 with TRBJ1-6; the D is unclear. This CDR3 has 16 amino acids. Trimming removed 0 bases from V and 9 bases from J, with 16 bases in between. Germline V gives CDR1 SGHRS, CDR2 YFSETQ. The CDR3 here is CASSLATGRKTSPLHF. The CDR3 nucleotides read TGCGCCAGCAGCTTGGCGACCGGCAGGAAAACTTCACCCCTCCACTTT.

Many counts were recorded for this clonotype. The rearrangement links TRBV27 to TRBJ2-3, with D uncertain. V was pared by 7 bases and J by 7 bases, with 21 bases between. The CDR3 covers 15 residues. Germline V gene sequence: CDR1 MNHEY, CDR2 SMNVEV (reference sequence). The CDR3 region has the DNA TGTGCCAGCAAGCAGAGTCTAGGAAGCACCTATACGCAGTATTTT. Protein sequence: CASKQSLGSTYTQYF.

This clonotype was seen many times. J is TRBJ2-7 and V is TRBV7-8, with 10 positions matching TRBD2. Germline loops: CDR1 SGHVS, CDR2 FQNEAQ. This CDR3 comprises 17 residues. The V gene end was trimmed by 3 bases and the J gene end by 2 bases; junction bases not matched to a gene: 10. CDR3 protein: CASSLVPIGLAAYEQYF. CDR3 DNA: TGTGCCAGCAGCTTGGTCCCCATTGGACTAGCGGCCTACGAGCAGTACTTC.

A few counts support this clonotype. The CDR3 here is CASSPVGLANTGELFF. Here the CDR3 DNA reads TGTGCCAGCAGCCCCGTGGGATTAGCGAACACCGGGGAGCTGTTTTTT. The chain couples TRBV27 to TRBJ2-2; D is uncertain. Germline CDR1 and CDR2: MNHEY and SMNVEV (reference sequence). With 6 bases removed from V and 0 bases from J, the gap between germline ends came to 14 bases. This CDR3 comprises 16 residues.

The table lists this clonotype with a few counts. The chain combines TRBV11-3 with TRBJ2-7; TRBD2 matches at 9 bases. The CDR3 spans 15 residues. V was pared by 1 base and J by 3 bases, with 4 bases of the junction left unmatched. Per the germline V gene, CDR1 is SGHNT and CDR2 is YENEEA. In nucleotides, the CDR3 is TGTGCCAGCAGCTTAGGGCTAGCGGGGATCTACGAGCAGTACTTC. Residues: CASSLGLAGIYEQYF.

This clonotype was seen ten or more times. The chain is built from TRBV7-9 and TRBJ1-1; D is unresolved. The CDR3 covers 13 residues. Germline V gene data show CDR1 as SEHNR and CDR2 as FQNEAQ (reference sequence). V lost 1 base, J lost 6 bases, and 9 bases lay in between. CDR3: CASSLVVQPEAFF. The CDR3 nucleotides read TGTGCCAGCAGCTTAGTTGTTCAGCCTGAAGCTTTCTTT.

This clonotype has more than one count but fewer than ten. This chain joins TRBV2 and TRBJ1-1; no definite D call. The CDR3 sequence is 11 residues long. CDR1 and CDR2 (germline): SNHLY, FYNNEI. The V and J ends lost 8 bases and 6 bases respectively, with 10 bases between them. The CDR3 DNA reads TGTGCCAGCGTGTCGCGAGCTGAAGCTTTCTTT. Translated: CASVSRAEAFF.

Details on this clonotype: This may arise from a read error, as a much more abundant clone is one base away. The gene calls are TRBV20-1 and TRBJ2-7; perhaps TRBD2 as D (6 bases). The CDR3 has 11 residues. Deletions cut 7 bases from V and 5 bases from J, with 12 bases between. Germline CDR1 reads DFQATT; CDR2 reads SNEGSKA (reference sequence). CDR3 in DNA: TGCAGTGTTAAGCGGGCGGACGAGCAGTACTTC. This translates into CSVKRADEQYF.

The V gene is TRBV6-1, the J gene TRBJ1-6, with D perhaps TRBD1 (5 bases). Trimming shortened V by 6 bases and J by 12 bases, and 9 bases separated the two germline ends. This CDR3 region has 11 residues. Germline V gene data show CDR1 as MNHNS and CDR2 as SASEGT. CDR3 in amino acids: CASRGLKPLHF. The CDR3 DNA is TGTGCCAGCAGGGGGCTAAAACCCCTCCACTTT.

J is TRBJ1-5 and V is TRBV6-2 or TRBV6-3; TRBD1 matches at 8 bases. The CDR3 contains 13 residues. CDR1 and CDR2 (germline): MNHEY, SVGEGT. J gave up 7 bases and V 8 bases, and 7 bases lay outside the gene matches. CDR3 amino acids: CASQFRGRQPQHF. CDR3 sequence (DNA): TGTGCCAGCCAATTCAGGGGGCGGCAGCCCCAGCATTTT.